These 16 T cell receptor beta chains share one sample of origin, sequenced in a study of human versus mouse CDR3 diversity and MHC coevolution. Assay used: immunoSEQ multiplex PCR; TCRdb lists only in-frame clones, some missing. Found here are about 77,000 clones, about 90% of them singletons; the top ten hold roughly 0.15%. The source material was naive CD4+ T cells from blood. This sample's subset: CD45RO-negative CD62L-positive naive CD4 T cells. The receptors stem from a person between 25 and 70 years old in good health.

The chain couples TRBV30 to TRBJ1-3, with D possibly being TRBD1 (5 bases). Trimming cost V 5 bases and J 4 bases, with 15 bases left between them. CDR1 and CDR2 from the germline V gene are GTSNPN and SVGIG (reference sequence). There are 14 residues in the CDR3. CDR3 DNA sequence: TGTGCCTGGGGCCGGGGACTAGAGGGAAACACCATATATTTT. The encoded protein is CAWGRGLEGNTIYF.

The chain combines TRBV20-1 with TRBJ1-2; D unresolved. In germline, CDR1 is DFQATT, CDR2 SNEGSKA (reference sequence). The CDR3 loop spans 10 amino acids. The germline V and J ends were trimmed by 8 bases and 7 bases, with 11 bases remaining between them. For the CDR3, the DNA is TGCAGTAGTTTTTATAGTGGCTACACCTTC. Amino acid sequence: CSSFYSGYTF.

V and J are TRBV30 and TRBJ2-5; 8 bases align to TRBD1. The V gene end was trimmed by 5 bases and the J gene end by 5 bases; junction bases not matched to a gene: 10. The CDR3 totals 14 residues. The germline V gene encodes CDR1 GTSNPN and CDR2 SVGIG (reference sequence). The DNA for the CDR3 is TGTGCCTGGGGGGGTCAGGGGGCTTGGGAGACCCAGTACTTC. It specifies CAWGGQGAWETQYF.

The gene calls are TRBV19 and TRBJ1-5; 7 bases align to TRBD1. CDR1 and CDR2 (germline): LNHDA, SQIVND (reference sequence). The CDR3 is 15 amino acids. After removal of 3 bases from V and 2 bases from J, the junction contained 4 bases not matched to a gene. The CDR3 DNA sequence: TGTGCCAGTAGTATGACAGGGTCCGGCAATCAGCCCCAGCATTTT. Amino acids: CASSMTGSGNQPQHF.

This rearrangement joins TRBV19 to TRBJ2-5; 8 positions match TRBD2. The DNA matches TRBJ2-7 better at its end, which makes the J call doubtful. The CDR3 is 15 amino acids. Germline loops: CDR1 LNHDA, CDR2 SQIVND (reference sequence). The CDR3 DNA reads TGTGCCACAACAGCGGGAGACCGTCCGTTCTACGAGCAGTACTTC. Translation: CATTAGDRPFYEQYF.

The V call is TRBV7-9, the J call TRBJ2-7; 8 bases map to TRBD2. The junction had 8 bases not matched to a gene; V was cut back by 6 bases and J by 1 base. CDR3 length: 15 amino acids. Per germline, CDR1 SEHNR and CDR2 FQNEAQ (reference sequence). The CDR3 sequence: CASSPRAGASYEQYF. Here the CDR3 DNA reads TGTGCCAGCAGTCCTAGAGCGGGGGCTTCCTACGAGCAGTACTTC.

This chain connects TRBV5-4 to TRBJ2-6, with D maybe TRBD2 (6 bases). Germline-derived CDR1 and CDR2 are SGHNT and YYREEE (reference sequence). The CDR3 has 15 residues. Trimming removed 9 bases at V and 0 bases at J, with 13 bases between. The CDR3 DNA reads as TGTGCCACCCTCAACGGGGGCTCTGGGGCCAACGTCCTGACTTTC. Encoded protein: CATLNGGSGANVLTF.

The rearrangement uses TRBV2 and TRBJ2-7; the match to TRBD1 covers 9 bases. This CDR3 contains 14 residues. Per the germline V gene, CDR1 is SNHLY and CDR2 is FYNNEI. Germline trimming cut 6 bases from V and 6 bases from J; bases unmatched to any gene: 9. In DNA form, the CDR3 reads TGTGCCAGCAGACCTAGGACAGGGGACGGCGAGCAGTACTTC. This translates into CASRPRTGDGEQYF.

The chain couples TRBV27 to TRBJ2-5, with a possible D match to TRBD1 (5 bases). CDR1 is MNHEY, CDR2 SMNVEV, per germline (reference sequence). The CDR3 totals 14 residues. V was clipped by 5 bases and J by 5 bases, with 15 bases between them. CDR3 residues: CASSADTLGETQYF. The CDR3 DNA is TGTGCCAGCAGTGCGGACACCCTGGGCGAGACCCAGTACTTC.

A remark on this clone: In the same sample, other DNA sequences code for this CDR3. This chain joins TRBV5-1 and TRBJ1-3, with D unclear. Germline assignment: CDR1 SGHRS and CDR2 YFSETQ. The CDR3 is made up of 14 amino acids. Trimming took off 5 bases at V and 0 bases at J, with 9 bases between the two ends. The chain's CDR3 is CASSLDNSGNTIYF. CDR3 nucleotides: TGCGCCAGCAGTCTTGACAACTCTGGAAACACCATATATTTT.

This chain uses TRBV6-5 with TRBJ1-2; TRBD1 agrees at 12 bases. V shed 7 bases and J 8 bases; nucleotides not matched to a gene: 8. CDR1 is MNHEY, CDR2 SVGAGI, per germline. The CDR3 sequence is 14 residues long. The CDR3 spells CASKPGQGARGYTF. The CDR3 DNA is TGTGCCAGCAAACCGGGACAGGGGGCAAGGGGCTACACCTTC.

The chain couples TRBV5-1 to TRBJ2-3; perhaps TRBD1 as D (5 bases). The CDR3 totals 14 residues. Deletions cut 6 bases from V and 5 bases from J, with 16 bases between. CDR1 SGHRS and CDR2 YFSETQ come from the germline V gene. CDR3: CASTPSTAIDTQYF. CDR3 DNA: TGCGCCAGCACCCCTTCGACAGCCATAGATACGCAGTATTTT.

This chain uses TRBV5-1 with TRBJ2-1; 8 bases agree with TRBD1. The CDR3 runs to 16 residues. Germline V gene sequence: CDR1 SGHRS, CDR2 YFSETQ. After removal of 0 bases from V and 2 bases from J, the junction contained 4 bases not matched to a gene. CDR3: CASSLVGTGAYNEQFF. The CDR3 DNA follows: TGCGCCAGCAGCTTGGTTGGGACAGGAGCCTACAATGAGCAGTTCTTC.

J is TRBJ2-3 and V is TRBV4-2; 9 nucleotides agree with TRBD1. Germline CDR1 LGHNA, CDR2 YNFKEQ. The CDR3 covers 14 residues. V shed 4 bases and J 5 bases; nucleotides not matched to a gene: 4. The CDR3 coding sequence is TGTGCCAGCAGCCTCGGGACAGGGATAGATACGCAGTATTTT. Translated: CASSLGTGIDTQYF.

The gene calls are TRBV6-1 and TRBJ1-2; TRBD1 matches at 10 bases. Germline V CDR1 and CDR2: MNHNS, SASEGT. The ends lost 6 bases at V and 8 bases at J; junction bases unmatched: 6. The CDR3 spans 13 residues. CDR3 in DNA: TGTGCCAGCAGATTTGACAGGGGGCCAGGCTACACCTTC. It specifies CASRFDRGPGYTF.

The gene calls are TRBV5-1 and TRBJ1-1; D might be TRBD1 (5 bases). The length of the CDR3 is 15 residues. The germline gives CDR1 SGHRS, CDR2 YFSETQ. The V end was cut by 2 bases, the J end by 5 bases, with 16 bases between. Written as DNA, the CDR3 is TGCGCCAGCAGCTTCGGCGGAGTGGGGGGGACTGAAGCTTTCTTT. This translates into CASSFGGVGGTEAFF. Filled out from reference TRBV5-1 and TRBJ1-1, the complete variable domain reads KAGVTQTPRYLIKTRGQQVTLSCSPISGHRSVSWYQQTPGQGLQFLFEYFSETQRNKGNFPGRFSGRQFSNSRSEMNVSTLELGDSALYLCASSFGGVGGTEAFFGQGTRLTVV.